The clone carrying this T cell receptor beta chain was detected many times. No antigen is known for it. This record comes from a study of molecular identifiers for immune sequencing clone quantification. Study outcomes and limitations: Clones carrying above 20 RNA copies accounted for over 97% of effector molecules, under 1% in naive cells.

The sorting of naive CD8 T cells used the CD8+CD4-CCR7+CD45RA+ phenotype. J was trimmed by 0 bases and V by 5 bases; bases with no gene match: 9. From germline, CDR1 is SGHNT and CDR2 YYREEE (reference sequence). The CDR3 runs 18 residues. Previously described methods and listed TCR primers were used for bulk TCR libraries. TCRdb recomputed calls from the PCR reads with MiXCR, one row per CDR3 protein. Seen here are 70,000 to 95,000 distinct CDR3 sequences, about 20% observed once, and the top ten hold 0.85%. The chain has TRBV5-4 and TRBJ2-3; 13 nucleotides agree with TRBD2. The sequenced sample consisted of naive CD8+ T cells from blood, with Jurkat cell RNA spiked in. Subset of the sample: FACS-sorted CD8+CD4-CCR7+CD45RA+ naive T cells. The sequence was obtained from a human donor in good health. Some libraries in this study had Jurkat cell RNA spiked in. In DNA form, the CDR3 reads TGTGCCAGCAGTGGACTAGCGGGGGAATCAACTAGCACAGATACGCAGTATTTT. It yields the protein CASSGLAGESTSTDTQYF.